The 22 T cell receptor beta chains listed next were all sequenced from one sample in a study of tumor-infiltrating lymphocytes in primary liver carcinoma. Starting material of around 490 ng total RNA yielded TCR beta cDNA via a constant-region primer. TCR beta libraries came from three nested multiplex PCR rounds using slightly modified ARM-PCR. Rounds one and two of PCR, each of about 10 cycles, were primed with TRBV1-TRBV30 forward primers and a C-beta reverse primer. TCRdb ran MiXCR on the multiplex PCR reads and lists one entry per CDR3 protein. This table holds 300,000 to 400,000 distinct CDR3 sequences, about 61% found once. Unsorted whole blood supplied the RNA, and germline DNA was extracted too. Sequenced input: peripheral blood. The receptors derive from a middle-aged man with primary liver carcinoma and hepatitis B virus infection.

Points on this clonotype: The germline gene is not matched at one end of the junction; a read error may be the cause. V gene TRBV4-2 combines with J gene TRBJ1-1; D is undetermined. The germline CDR1 and CDR2 sequences are LGHNA and YNFKEQ. The CDR3 totals 14 residues. The CDR3 spells CASSPQAVNTEASF. The CDR3 DNA reads TGTGCTAGCAGCCCCCAGGCGGTGAACACTGAAGCTTCCTTT.

At least ten counts were recorded for this clonotype. The chain couples TRBV6-6 to TRBJ1-1; TRBD1 might be the D (6 bases). V was trimmed by 5 bases and J by 8 bases, leaving 9 bases between them. Germline V gene sequence: CDR1 MNHNY, CDR2 SVGAGI (reference sequence). The CDR3 covers 11 residues. CDR3 sequence (DNA): TGTGCCAGCAGTCAAGGACAGGAAGCTTTCTTT. Encoded protein: CASSQGQEAFF.

The chain has TRBV7-8 and TRBJ2-2; 7 bases are a match to TRBD2. The germline CDR1 and CDR2 sequences are SGHVS and FQNEAQ. The CDR3 runs to 16 residues. The J segment lost 1 base and the V segment lost 3 bases, leaving 5 bases of the junction unmatched. CDR3 sequence reads: CASSFAGVLNTGELFF. For the CDR3, the DNA is TGTGCCAGCAGCTTTGCGGGAGTCTTGAACACCGGGGAGCTGTTTTTT. Full variable domain (outside the CDR3, taken from reference TRBV7-8 and TRBJ2-2): GAGVSQSPRYKVAKRGQDVALRCDPISGHVSLFWYQQALGQGPEFLTYFQNEAQLDKSGLPSDRFFAERPEGSVSTLKIQRTQQEDSAVYLCASSFAGVLNTGELFFGEGSRLTVL.

This clonotype was observed a single time. A read error may explain this, as a much larger clone is one base away. The chain uses TRBV6-1 and TRBJ2-5; D is possibly TRBD1 (6 bases). This CDR3 contains 14 residues. Germline V gene sequence: CDR1 MNHNS, CDR2 SASEGT. The DNA for the CDR3 is TGTGACAGCATGAGGGGGAACTCGGGGGAGACCCAGTACTTC. It is translated as CDSMRGNSGETQYF.

This clonotype was detected a few times. The DNA for the CDR3 is TGCGCCAGCAGCTTGGGGCGGCGCGAGGATACGCAGTATTTT. Amino acid sequence: CASSLGRREDTQYF. This chain connects TRBV5-1 to TRBJ2-3; no reliable D call. The germline CDR1 and CDR2 sequences are SGHRS and YFSETQ. The CDR3 spans 14 residues. The V gene lost 0 bases and the J gene lost 6 bases, with 11 bases spanning the gap.

The chain joins TRBV12-3 or TRBV12-4 to TRBJ2-1, with 7 bases matching TRBD2. The CDR3 sequence is 15 residues long. The V segment lost 5 bases and the J segment 4 bases; nucleotides outside the gene matches: 8. The CDR3, as DNA: TGTGCCAGCAGTCATGGGAGGGTTAGTTACAATGAGCAGTTCTTC. Its translation: CASSHGRVSYNEQFF.

The sample holds a few counts of this clonotype. V gene TRBV28 combines with J gene TRBJ2-4; no clear D. Per the germline V gene, CDR1 is MDHEN and CDR2 is SYDVKM. Trimming took 2 bases from V and 8 from J, leaving 7 bases between them. This CDR3 is 12 amino acids long. CDR3 protein: CASSLGPDIQYF. CDR3 in DNA: TGTGCCAGCAGTTTAGGTCCGGACATTCAGTACTTC.

Turning to this clonotype: It may be a read error: a sequence one base away is much more abundant. The chain uses TRBV6-6 and TRBJ2-6, with D maybe TRBD2 (5 bases). V shed 4 bases and J shed 1 base, with 14 bases lying between them. CDR1 is MNHNY, CDR2 SVGAGI, per germline (reference sequence). The CDR3 has 17 amino acids. Here the CDR3 reads CASSFLASSSGANVLTF. The CDR3 region has the DNA TGTGCCAGCAGTTTCCTAGCAAGCAGTTCTGGGGCCAACGTCCTGACTTTC.

This clonotype has just one count. Here the CDR3 omits its conserved ending phenylalanine or tryptophan, so a read error is the likely source. The J gene is TRBJ2-7, the V gene TRBV11-2, with D possibly TRBD2 on 5 matching bases. There are 15 residues in the CDR3. Germline V gene lookup returns CDR1 SGHAT and CDR2 FQNNGV. The CDR3 is CACSTEAGLSYEQYL. Here the CDR3 DNA reads TGTGCCTGCAGCACCGAGGCGGGTCTTTCCTACGAGCAGTACCTC.

Concerning this clonotype itself: A clone one base away is much larger, so this may be a read error. This chain joins TRBV5-1 and TRBJ2-3; no clear D. This CDR3 is 13 amino acids long. CDR1 is SGHRS, CDR2 YFSETQ, per germline. For the CDR3, the DNA is TGCGCCAGCAGCGTCAGATTCACAGATACGCACTATTTT. Its protein product is CASSVRFTDTHYF. Variable domain in full (rest from reference TRBV5-1 and TRBJ2-3): KAGVTQTPRYLIKTRGQQVTLSCSPISGHRSVSWYQQTPGQGLQFLFEYFSETQRNKGNFPGRFSGRQFSNSRSEMNVSTLELGDSALYLCASSVRFTDTHYFGPGTRLTVL.

The chain combines TRBV28 with TRBJ2-5; D unclear. The CDR3 loop spans 14 amino acids. Germline CDR1 reads MDHEN; CDR2 reads SYDVKM. Trimming shortened V by 2 bases and J by 1 base, and 8 bases separated the two germline ends. CDR3 sequence (DNA): TGTGCCAGCAGTTTAAGGGTCCCCCAAGAGACCCAGTACTTC. This gives the protein CASSLRVPQETQYF.

The chain carries TRBV12-3 or TRBV12-4 and TRBJ2-1; the D is unclear. V dropped 7 bases and J dropped 9 bases, with 13 bases sitting between them. This CDR3 is 12 amino acids long. The CDR3 spells CASTGPWLEQFF. In DNA form, the CDR3 reads TGTGCCAGCACCGGTCCCTGGCTTGAGCAGTTCTTC.

This clonotype was counted only a few times. The V gene is TRBV30, the J gene TRBJ2-3; 7 bases match TRBD1. Germline V CDR1 and CDR2: GTSNPN, SVGIG (reference sequence). The CDR3 length is 14 residues. Trimming cost V 8 bases and J 5 bases; bases outside gene matches: 13. This chain's CDR3 is CATRQGFLGDTQYF. The CDR3 DNA reads as TGTGCCACCCGACAGGGATTCCTAGGAGATACGCAGTATTTT.

Details on this clonotype: As the CDR3 is not closed by the conserved phenylalanine or tryptophan, this likely results from a read error. The V gene is TRBV11-2, the J gene TRBJ2-5, with 13 bases aligning to TRBD2. J was trimmed by 6 bases and V by 3 bases; bases with no gene match: 10. The length of the CDR3 is 17 residues. From germline, CDR1 is SGHAT and CDR2 FQNNGV. CDR3 coding DNA: TGTGCCAGCAGCTTTGGACTAGCGGGAGAGCCCGGCCAGACCCAGTACTTA. It specifies CASSFGLAGEPGQTQYL.

The count of this clonotype is one. The chain employs TRBV11-2 and TRBJ2-1; D is unresolved. The V end lost 4 bases, the J end lost 4 bases, and 14 bases lay between the germline ends. The CDR3 is 15 residues long. Germline assignment: CDR1 SGHAT and CDR2 FQNNGV. The CDR3 protein is CASSSTGGAYNEQFF. The CDR3 DNA is TGTGCCAGCAGCTCTACTGGCGGAGCTTACAATGAGCAGTTCTTC.

This clonotype showed up just once. In this CDR3 the conserved last residue, phenylalanine or tryptophan, is missing, so a read error is likely. The V gene is TRBV5-1, the J gene TRBJ1-6, with TRBD1 matching 7 bases. This CDR3 is built from 15 residues. Germline loops: CDR1 SGHRS, CDR2 YFSETQ. Unmatched junction bases numbered 4, after V lost 3 bases and J lost 4 bases. CDR3 nucleotide sequence: TGCGCCAGCAGCTCCAAGGGGGCGTATAATTCACCCCTCCACCTT. Residues: CASSSKGAYNSPLHL.

The chain has TRBV6-6 and TRBJ2-7; 7 nucleotides match TRBD2. Trimming at V came to 7 bases and at J to 7 bases, leaving 19 bases not matched to a gene. The CDR3 length is 16 residues. Germline V gene sequence: CDR1 MNHNY, CDR2 SVGAGI (reference sequence). CDR3: CASTTGRAGAVEEQYF. The DNA for the CDR3 is TGTGCCAGCACCACGGGGAGGGCGGGTGCGGTGGAAGAGCAGTACTTC.

Concerning this clonotype itself: A much larger clone is a single base away; this may be a read error. This chain links TRBV5-6 with TRBJ2-7; D remains unclear. CDR3 length: 13 residues. Germline V gives CDR1 SGHDT, CDR2 YYEEEE. Written as DNA, the CDR3 is TGTGCCATCAGCCGAAGGTTCGACTACGAGCAGTACTTC. Amino acid sequence: CAISRRFDYEQYF.

With respect to this clonotype: Germline is not matched at one junction end, which may reflect a read error. The genes are TRBV11-2 and TRBJ2-2, with 7 bases lining up with TRBD1. This CDR3 spans 18 amino acids. Germline loops: CDR1 SGHAT, CDR2 FQNNGV. CDR3 DNA: TGTGCCAGCAGCCCTAGATTAGGGGGCAGGGTGAACACTGGGGAGCTGTCTTTT. It translates to CASSPRLGGRVNTGELSF.

This clonotype was found once. This could be a read error, since a much larger clone is one nucleotide away. The V and J genes are TRBV6-1 and TRBJ2-7, with 7 nucleotides matching TRBD2. Germline CDR1 and CDR2: MNHNS and SASEGT. The CDR3 loop spans 12 amino acids. In DNA form, the CDR3 reads TGTACCAGCAGTGAAGAGGGAGGGGAGCAGTACTTC. Amino acid sequence: CTSSEEGGEQYF.

This clonotype was counted only a few times. The genes are TRBV29-1 and TRBJ2-3, with D unclear. CDR3 length: 15 residues. Germline values: CDR1 SQVTM, CDR2 ANQGSEA. V was clipped by 5 bases and J by 2 bases, with 17 bases between them. CDR3: CSVYNIRLNTDTQYF. CDR3 bases: TGCAGCGTTTATAACATACGGCTAAACACAGATACGCAGTATTTT.

Comment on this clonotype: A read error may explain this, as a much larger clone is one base away. V and J are TRBV9 and TRBJ2-1, with 8 bases that match TRBD2. V gave up 4 bases and J gave up 8 bases; unmatched junction bases: 8. The CDR3 consists of 14 residues. CDR1 is SGDLS and CDR2 is YYNGEE in the germline V gene. DNA of the CDR3: TGTGCCAGCAGCCATTGGACTAGCACGCATGAGCAGTTCTTC. Protein: CASSHWTSTHEQFF.